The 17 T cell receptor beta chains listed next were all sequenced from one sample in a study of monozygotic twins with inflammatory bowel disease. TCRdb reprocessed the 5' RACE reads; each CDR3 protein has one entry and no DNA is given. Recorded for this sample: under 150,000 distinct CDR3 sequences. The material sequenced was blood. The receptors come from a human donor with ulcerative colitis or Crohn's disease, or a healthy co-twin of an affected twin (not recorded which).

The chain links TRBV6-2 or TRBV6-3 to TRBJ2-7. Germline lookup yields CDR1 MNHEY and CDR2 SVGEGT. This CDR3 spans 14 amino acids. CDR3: CASSLAVGALEQYF.

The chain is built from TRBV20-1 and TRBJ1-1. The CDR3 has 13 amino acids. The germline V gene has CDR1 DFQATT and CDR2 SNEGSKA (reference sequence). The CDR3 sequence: CSARHVQDTEAFF.

CDR3 sequence reads: CASSLAASGGFTDTQYF. The V and J genes are TRBV5-1 and TRBJ2-3; TCRdb lists TRBD2, though no DNA is available to test this call. The CDR3 loop spans 17 amino acids. Germline V gene sequence: CDR1 SGHRS, CDR2 YFSETQ.

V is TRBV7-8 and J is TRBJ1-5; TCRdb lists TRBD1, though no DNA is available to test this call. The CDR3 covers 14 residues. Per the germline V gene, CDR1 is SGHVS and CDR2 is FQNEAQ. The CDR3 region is CASSLVRGREPQHF.

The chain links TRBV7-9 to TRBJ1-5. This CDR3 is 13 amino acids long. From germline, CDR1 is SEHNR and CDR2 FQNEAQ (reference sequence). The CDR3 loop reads CASSLRRNQPQHF.

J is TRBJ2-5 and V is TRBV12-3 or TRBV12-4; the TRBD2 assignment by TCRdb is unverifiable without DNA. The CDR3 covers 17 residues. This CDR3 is CASSQGLAGRTWETQYF.

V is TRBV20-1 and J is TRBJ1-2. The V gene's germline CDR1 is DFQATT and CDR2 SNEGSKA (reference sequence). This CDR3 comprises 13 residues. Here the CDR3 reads CSARQYTNYGYTF.

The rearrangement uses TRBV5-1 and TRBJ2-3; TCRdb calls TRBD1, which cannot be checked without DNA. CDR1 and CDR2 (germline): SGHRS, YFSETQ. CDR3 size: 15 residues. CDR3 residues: CASSLVGGASDTQYF.

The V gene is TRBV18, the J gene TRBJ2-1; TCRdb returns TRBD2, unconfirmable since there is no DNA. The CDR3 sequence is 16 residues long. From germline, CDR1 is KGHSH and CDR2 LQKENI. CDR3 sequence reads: CASSPPNSAGGSEQFF.

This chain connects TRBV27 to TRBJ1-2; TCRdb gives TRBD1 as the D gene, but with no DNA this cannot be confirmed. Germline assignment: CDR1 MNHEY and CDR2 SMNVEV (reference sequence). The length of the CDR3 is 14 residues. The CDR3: CASSLGGTRFGYTF.

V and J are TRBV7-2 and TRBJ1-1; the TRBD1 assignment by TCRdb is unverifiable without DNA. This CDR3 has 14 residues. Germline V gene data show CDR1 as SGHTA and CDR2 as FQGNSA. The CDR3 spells CASSLKGTNTEAFF.

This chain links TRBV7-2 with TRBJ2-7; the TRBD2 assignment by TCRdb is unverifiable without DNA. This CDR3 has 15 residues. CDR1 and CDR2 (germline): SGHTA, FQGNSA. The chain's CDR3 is CASSLTTSGAYEQYF.

The CDR3 sequence: CASSQLREAEAFF. This chain joins TRBV4-1 and TRBJ1-1. The CDR3 loop spans 13 amino acids. The germline CDR1 and CDR2 sequences are MGHRA and YSYEKL.

CDR3 residues: CASSFPGMNTEAFF. The chain couples TRBV7-9 to TRBJ1-1; TCRdb proposes TRBD1, but this gene call is untestable without DNA. The length of the CDR3 is 14 residues. Germline CDR1 and CDR2: SEHNR and FQNEAQ (reference sequence).

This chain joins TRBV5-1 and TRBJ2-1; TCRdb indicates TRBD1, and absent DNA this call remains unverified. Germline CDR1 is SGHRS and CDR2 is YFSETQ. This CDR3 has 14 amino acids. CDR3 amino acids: CASSSGDSYNEQFF.

The CDR3 here is CASSYSFGGNQPQHF. This chain connects TRBV6-2 or TRBV6-3 to TRBJ1-5. Germline V gene sequence: CDR1 MNHEY, CDR2 SVGEGT. The CDR3 loop spans 15 amino acids.

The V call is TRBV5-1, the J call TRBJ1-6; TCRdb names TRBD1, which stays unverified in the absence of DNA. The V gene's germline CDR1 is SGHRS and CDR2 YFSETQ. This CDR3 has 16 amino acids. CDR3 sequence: CASSSRTGLYNSPLHF.